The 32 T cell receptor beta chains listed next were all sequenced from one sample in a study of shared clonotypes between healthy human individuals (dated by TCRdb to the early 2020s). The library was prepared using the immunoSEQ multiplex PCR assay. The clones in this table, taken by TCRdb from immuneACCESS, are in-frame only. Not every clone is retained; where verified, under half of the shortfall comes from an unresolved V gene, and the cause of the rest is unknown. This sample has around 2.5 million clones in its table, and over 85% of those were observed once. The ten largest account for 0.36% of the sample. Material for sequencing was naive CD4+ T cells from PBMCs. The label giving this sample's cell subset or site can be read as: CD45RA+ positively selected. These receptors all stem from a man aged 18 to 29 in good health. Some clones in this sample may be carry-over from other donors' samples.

The CDR3 DNA reads TGTGCCAGCAGTCCCACTTGGGGGTACGAGCAGTACTTC. Amino acids: CASSPTWGYEQYF. V gene TRBV6-5 combines with J gene TRBJ2-7; the D gene could be TRBD1 or TRBD2 (5 bases each). Germline CDR1 reads MNHEY; CDR2 reads SVGAGI. The V end lost 5 bases, the J end lost 4 bases, and 12 bases lay between the germline ends. CDR3 length equals 13 residues.

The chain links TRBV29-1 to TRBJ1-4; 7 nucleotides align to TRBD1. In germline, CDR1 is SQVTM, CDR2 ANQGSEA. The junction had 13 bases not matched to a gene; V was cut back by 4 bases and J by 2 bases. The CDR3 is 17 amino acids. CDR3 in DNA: TGCAGCGTTGTTACAGGGGTGGGTGGGGCGACTAATGAAAAACTGTTTTTT. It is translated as CSVVTGVGGATNEKLFF. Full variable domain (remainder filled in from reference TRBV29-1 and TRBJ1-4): SAVISQKPSRDICQRGTSLTIQCQVDSQVTMMFWYRQQPGQSLTLIATANQGSEATYESGFVIDKFPISRPNLTFSTLTVSNMSPEDSSIYLCSVVTGVGGATNEKLFFGSGTQLSVL.

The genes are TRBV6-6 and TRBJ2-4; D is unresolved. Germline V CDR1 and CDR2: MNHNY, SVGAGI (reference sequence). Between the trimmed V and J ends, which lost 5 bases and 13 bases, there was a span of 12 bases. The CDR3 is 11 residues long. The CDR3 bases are TGTGCCAGCAGTCCGCGACTCTACCAGTACTTC. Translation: CASSPRLYQYF.

The CDR3: CASSGLAGSNTGELFF. The CDR3 bases are TGTGCCAGCAGCGGCCTAGCGGGATCTAACACCGGGGAGCTGTTTTTT. The chain combines TRBV9 with TRBJ2-2; 9 positions agree with TRBD2. The junction had 5 bases not matched to a gene; V was cut back by 3 bases and J by 2 bases. This CDR3 has 16 amino acids. Per germline, CDR1 SGDLS and CDR2 YYNGEE.

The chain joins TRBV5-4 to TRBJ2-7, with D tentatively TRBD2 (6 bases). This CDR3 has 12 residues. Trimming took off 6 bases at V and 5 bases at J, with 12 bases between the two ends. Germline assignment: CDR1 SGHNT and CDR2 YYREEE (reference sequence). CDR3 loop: CASTTPGDEQYF. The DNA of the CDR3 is TGTGCCAGCACTACTCCGGGGGACGAGCAGTACTTC.

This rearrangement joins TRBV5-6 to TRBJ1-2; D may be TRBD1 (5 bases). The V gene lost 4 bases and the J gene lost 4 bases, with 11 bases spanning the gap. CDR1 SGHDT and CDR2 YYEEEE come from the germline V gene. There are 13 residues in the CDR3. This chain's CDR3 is CASSDSWGYGYTF. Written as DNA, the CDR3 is TGTGCCAGCAGCGACAGTTGGGGCTATGGCTACACCTTC.

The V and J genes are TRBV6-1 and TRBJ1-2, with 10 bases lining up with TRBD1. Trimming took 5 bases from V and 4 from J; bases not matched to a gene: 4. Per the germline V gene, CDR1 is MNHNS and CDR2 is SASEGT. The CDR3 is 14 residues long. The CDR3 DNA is TGTGCCAGCAGTCGGGACAGGGGAATCTATGGCTACACCTTC. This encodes CASSRDRGIYGYTF.

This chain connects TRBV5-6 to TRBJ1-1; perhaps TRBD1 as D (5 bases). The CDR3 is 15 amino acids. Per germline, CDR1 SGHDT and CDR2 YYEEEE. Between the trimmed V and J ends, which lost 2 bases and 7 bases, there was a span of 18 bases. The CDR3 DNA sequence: TGTGCCAGCAGCTTTCTTCAGGGTGGGGCGGTTGAAGCTTTCTTT. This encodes CASSFLQGGAVEAFF.

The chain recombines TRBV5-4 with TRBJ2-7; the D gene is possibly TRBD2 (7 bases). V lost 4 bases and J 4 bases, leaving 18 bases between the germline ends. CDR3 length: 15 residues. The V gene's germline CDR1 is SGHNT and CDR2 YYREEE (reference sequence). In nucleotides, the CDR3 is TGTGCCAGCAGCACCCAAGGCAGGGGACTATACGAGCAGTACTTC. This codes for CASSTQGRGLYEQYF.

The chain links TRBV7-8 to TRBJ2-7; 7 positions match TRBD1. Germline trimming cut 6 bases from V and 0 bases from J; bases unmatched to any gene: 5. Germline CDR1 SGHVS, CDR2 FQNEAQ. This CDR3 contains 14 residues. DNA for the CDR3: TGTGCCAGCAGGCCGGGACAGAGCTCCTACGAGCAGTACTTC. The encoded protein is CASRPGQSSYEQYF. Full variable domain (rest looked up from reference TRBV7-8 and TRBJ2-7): GAGVSQSPRYKVAKRGQDVALRCDPISGHVSLFWYQQALGQGPEFLTYFQNEAQLDKSGLPSDRFFAERPEGSVSTLKIQRTQQEDSAVYLCASRPGQSSYEQYFGPGTRLTVT.

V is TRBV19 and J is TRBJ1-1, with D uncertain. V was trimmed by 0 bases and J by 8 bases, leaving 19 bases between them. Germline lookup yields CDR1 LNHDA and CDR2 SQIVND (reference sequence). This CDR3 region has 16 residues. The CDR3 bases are TGTGCCAGTAGTATAGATGCCCTCCGGGCAGCCTGGGAAGCTTTCTTT. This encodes CASSIDALRAAWEAFF.

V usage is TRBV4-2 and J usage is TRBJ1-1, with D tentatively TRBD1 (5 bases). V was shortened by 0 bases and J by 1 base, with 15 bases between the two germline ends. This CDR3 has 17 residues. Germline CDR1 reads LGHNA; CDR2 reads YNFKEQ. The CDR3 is CASSQDARDGGNTEAFF. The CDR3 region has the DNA TGTGCCAGCAGCCAAGATGCTCGCGATGGGGGGAACACTGAAGCTTTCTTT.

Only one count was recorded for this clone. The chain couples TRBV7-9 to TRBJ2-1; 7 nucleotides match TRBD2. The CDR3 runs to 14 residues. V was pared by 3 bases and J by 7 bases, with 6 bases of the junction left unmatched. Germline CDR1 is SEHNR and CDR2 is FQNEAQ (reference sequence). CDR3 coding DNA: TGTGCCAGCAGCTTCGCACGCGGGAGTAATGAGCAGTTCTTC. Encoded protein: CASSFARGSNEQFF. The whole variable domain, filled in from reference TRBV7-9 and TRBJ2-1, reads DTGVSQNPRHKITKRGQNVTFRCDPISEHNRLYWYRQTLGQGPEFLTYFQNEAQLEKSRLLSDRFSAERPKGSFSTLEIQRTEQGDSAMYLCASSFARGSNEQFFGPGTRLTVL.

CDR3 sequence (DNA): TGTGCCAGCAGCTTAGCGGGACTAGGGGGCAATGAGCAGTTCTTC. Its protein product is CASSLAGLGGNEQFF. V and J are TRBV5-4 and TRBJ2-1, with TRBD2 identical over 8 bases. The length of the CDR3 is 15 residues. Germline V lookup: CDR1 SGHNT, CDR2 YYREEE (reference sequence). V shed 2 bases, J shed 6 bases, and the junction held 7 bases outside the gene matches.

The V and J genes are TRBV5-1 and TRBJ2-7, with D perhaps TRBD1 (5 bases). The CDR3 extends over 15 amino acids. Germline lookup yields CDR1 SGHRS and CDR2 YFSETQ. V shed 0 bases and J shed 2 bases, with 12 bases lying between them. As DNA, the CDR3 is TGCGCCAGCAGCTTGGGCCAGACAGATCCCTACGAGCAGTACTTC. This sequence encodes CASSLGQTDPYEQYF.

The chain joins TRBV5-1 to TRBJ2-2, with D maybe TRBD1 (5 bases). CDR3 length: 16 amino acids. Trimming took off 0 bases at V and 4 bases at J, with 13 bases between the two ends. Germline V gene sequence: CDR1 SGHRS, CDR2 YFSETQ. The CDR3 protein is CASSLAGRVSTGELFF. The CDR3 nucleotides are TGCGCCAGCAGCTTGGCGGGCAGGGTCTCCACCGGGGAGCTGTTTTTT. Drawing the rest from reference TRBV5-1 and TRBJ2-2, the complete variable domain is KAGVTQTPRYLIKTRGQQVTLSCSPISGHRSVSWYQQTPGQGLQFLFEYFSETQRNKGNFPGRFSGRQFSNSRSEMNVSTLELGDSALYLCASSLAGRVSTGELFFGEGSRLTVL.

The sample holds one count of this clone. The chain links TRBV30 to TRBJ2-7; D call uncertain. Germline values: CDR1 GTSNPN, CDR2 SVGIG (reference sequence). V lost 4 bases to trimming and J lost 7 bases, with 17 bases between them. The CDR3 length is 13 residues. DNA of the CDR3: TGTGCCTGGACTATTCAGCTCGGTGGTGAGCAGTACTTC. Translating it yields CAWTIQLGGEQYF. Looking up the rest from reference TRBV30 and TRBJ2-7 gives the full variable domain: SQTIHQWPATLVQPVGSPLSLECTVEGTSNPNLYWYRQAAGRGLQLLFYSVGIGQISSEVPQNLSASRPQDRQFILSSKKLLLSDSGFYLCAWTIQLGGEQYFGPGTRLTVT.

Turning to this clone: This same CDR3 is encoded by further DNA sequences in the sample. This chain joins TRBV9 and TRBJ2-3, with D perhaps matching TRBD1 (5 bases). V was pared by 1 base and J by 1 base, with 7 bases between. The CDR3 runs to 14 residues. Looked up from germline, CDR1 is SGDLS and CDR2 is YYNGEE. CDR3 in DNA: TGTGCCAGCAGCGTACTAGGGGGCACAGATACGCAGTATTTT. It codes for CASSVLGGTDTQYF.

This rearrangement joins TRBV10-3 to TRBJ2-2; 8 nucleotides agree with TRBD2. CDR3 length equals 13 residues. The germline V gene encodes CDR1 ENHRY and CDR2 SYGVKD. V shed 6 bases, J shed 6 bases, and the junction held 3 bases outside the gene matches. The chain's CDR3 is CAIRQAGAGELFF. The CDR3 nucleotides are TGTGCCATCAGACAAGCGGGAGCCGGGGAGCTGTTTTTT.

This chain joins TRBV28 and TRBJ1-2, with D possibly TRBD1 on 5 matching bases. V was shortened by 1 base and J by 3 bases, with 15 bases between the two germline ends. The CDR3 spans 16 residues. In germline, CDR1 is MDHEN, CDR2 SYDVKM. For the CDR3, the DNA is TGTGCCAGCAGTTTATCCCCCAGGAGGGGCCACTATGGCTACACCTTC. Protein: CASSLSPRRGHYGYTF.

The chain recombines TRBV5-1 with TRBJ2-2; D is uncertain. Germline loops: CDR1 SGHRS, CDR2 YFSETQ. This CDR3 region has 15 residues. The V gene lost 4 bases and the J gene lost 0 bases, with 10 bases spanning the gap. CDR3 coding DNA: TGCGCCAGCAGCCCGGATGACTCGAACACCGGGGAGCTGTTTTTT. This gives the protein CASSPDDSNTGELFF.

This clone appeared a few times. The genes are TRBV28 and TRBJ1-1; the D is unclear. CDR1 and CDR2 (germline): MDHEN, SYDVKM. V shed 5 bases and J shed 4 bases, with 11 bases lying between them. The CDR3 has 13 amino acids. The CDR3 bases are TGTGCCAGCAGTGGTAAAGTTGGCACTGAAGCTTTCTTT. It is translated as CASSGKVGTEAFF.

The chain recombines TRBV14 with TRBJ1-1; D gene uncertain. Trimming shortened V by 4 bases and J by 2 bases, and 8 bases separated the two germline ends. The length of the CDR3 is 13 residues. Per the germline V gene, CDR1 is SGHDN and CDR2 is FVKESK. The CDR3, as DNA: TGTGCCAGCAGCCGACTTCCCAACACTGAAGCTTTCTTT. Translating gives CASSRLPNTEAFF.

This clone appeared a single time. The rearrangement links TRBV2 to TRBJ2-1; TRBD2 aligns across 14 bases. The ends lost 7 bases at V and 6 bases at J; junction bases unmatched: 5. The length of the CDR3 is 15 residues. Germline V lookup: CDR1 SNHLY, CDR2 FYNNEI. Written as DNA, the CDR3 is TGTGCCAGCACCGTGACTAGCGGGAGGGCCAATGAGCAGTTCTTC. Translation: CASTVTSGRANEQFF.

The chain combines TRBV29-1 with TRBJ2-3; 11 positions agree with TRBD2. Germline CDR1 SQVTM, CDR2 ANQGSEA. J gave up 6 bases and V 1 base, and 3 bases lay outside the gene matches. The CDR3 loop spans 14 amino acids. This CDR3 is CSVEGWTSGDTQYF. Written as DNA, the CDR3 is TGCAGCGTTGAAGGTTGGACTAGCGGGGATACGCAGTATTTT.

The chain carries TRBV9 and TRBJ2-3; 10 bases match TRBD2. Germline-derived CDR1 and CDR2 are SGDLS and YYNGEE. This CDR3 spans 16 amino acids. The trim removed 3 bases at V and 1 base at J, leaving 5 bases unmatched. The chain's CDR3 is CASSGAGTSGTDTQYF. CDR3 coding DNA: TGTGCCAGCAGCGGAGCCGGGACTAGCGGCACAGATACGCAGTATTTT.

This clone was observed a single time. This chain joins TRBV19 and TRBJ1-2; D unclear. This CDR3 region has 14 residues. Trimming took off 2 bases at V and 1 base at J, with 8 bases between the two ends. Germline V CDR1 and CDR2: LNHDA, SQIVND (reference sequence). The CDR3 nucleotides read TGTGCCAGTAGTATACCCAGGAATAACTATGGCTACACCTTC. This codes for CASSIPRNNYGYTF.

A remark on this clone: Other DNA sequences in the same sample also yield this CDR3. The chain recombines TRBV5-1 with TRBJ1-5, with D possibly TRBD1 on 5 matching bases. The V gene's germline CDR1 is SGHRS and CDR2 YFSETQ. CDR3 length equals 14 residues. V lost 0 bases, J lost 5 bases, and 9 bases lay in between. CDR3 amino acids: CASSLGTGDQPQHF. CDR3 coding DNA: TGCGCCAGCAGCTTGGGGACGGGGGATCAGCCCCAGCATTTT.

The CDR3: CASSADIAAAEAFF. The CDR3 DNA reads TGTGCCAGCTCGGCGGACATTGCGGCAGCTGAAGCTTTCTTT. The chain recombines TRBV18 with TRBJ1-1; TRBD1 is a possible D gene (5 bases). Germline V lookup: CDR1 KGHSH, CDR2 LQKENI. V lost 6 bases and J lost 6, with 17 bases in between. The CDR3 runs to 14 residues.

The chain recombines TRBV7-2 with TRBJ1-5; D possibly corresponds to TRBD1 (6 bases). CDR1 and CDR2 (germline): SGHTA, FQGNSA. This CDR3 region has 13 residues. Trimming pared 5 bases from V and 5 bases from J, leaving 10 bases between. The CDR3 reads CASSPKGDQPQHF. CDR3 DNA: TGTGCCAGCAGCCCCAAGGGGGATCAGCCCCAGCATTTT.

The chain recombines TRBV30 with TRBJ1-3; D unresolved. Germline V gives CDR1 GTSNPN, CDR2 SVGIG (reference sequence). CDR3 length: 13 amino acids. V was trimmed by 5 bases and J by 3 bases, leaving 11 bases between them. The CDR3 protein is CAWEPVGGNTIYF. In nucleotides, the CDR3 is TGTGCCTGGGAGCCCGTCGGTGGAAACACCATATATTTT.

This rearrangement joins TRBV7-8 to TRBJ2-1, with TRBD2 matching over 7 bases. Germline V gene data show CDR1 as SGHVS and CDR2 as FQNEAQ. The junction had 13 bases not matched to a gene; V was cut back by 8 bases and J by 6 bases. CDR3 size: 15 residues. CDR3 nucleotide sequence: TGTGCCAGCTACCCCTTTGGGAGGGCCCTCAATGAGCAGTTCTTC. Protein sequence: CASYPFGRALNEQFF. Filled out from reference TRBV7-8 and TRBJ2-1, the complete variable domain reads GAGVSQSPRYKVAKRGQDVALRCDPISGHVSLFWYQQALGQGPEFLTYFQNEAQLDKSGLPSDRFFAERPEGSVSTLKIQRTQQEDSAVYLCASYPFGRALNEQFFGPGTRLTVL.